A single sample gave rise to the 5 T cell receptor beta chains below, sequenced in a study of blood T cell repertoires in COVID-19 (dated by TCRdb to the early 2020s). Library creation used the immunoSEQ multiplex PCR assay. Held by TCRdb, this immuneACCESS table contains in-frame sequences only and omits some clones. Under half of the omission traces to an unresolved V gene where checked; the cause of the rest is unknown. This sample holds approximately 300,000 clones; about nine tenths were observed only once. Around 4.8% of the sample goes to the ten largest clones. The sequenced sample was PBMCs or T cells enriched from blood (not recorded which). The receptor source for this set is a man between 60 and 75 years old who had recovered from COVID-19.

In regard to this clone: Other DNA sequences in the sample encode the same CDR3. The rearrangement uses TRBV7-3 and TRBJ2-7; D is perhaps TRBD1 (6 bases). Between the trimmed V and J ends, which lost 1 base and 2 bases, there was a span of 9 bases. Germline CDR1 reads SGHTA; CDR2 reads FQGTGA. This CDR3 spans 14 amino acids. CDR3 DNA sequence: TGTGCCAGCAGCTTAAGGCAGGGGCCCTACGAGCAGTACTTC. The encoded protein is CASSLRQGPYEQYF.

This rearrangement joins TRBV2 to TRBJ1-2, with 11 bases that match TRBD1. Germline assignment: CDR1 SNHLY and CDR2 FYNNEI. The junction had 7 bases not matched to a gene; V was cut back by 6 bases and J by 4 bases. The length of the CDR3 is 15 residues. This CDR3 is CASRLDRGRVYGYTF. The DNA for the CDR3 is TGTGCCAGCAGATTGGACAGGGGGCGCGTCTATGGCTACACCTTC.

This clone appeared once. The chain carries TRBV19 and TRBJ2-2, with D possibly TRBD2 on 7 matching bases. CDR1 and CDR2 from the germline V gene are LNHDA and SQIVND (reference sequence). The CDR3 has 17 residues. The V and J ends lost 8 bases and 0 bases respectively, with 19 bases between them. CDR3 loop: CASLNPGGAPNTGELFF. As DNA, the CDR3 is TGTGCCAGTCTGAACCCGGGGGGCGCGCCGAACACCGGGGAGCTGTTTTTT.

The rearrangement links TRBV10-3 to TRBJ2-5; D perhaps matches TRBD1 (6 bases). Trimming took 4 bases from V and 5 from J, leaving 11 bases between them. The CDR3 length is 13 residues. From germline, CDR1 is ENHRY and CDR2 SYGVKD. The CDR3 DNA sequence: TGTGCCATCAGTGGAACAGGGCGGGAGACCCAGTACTTC. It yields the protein CAISGTGRETQYF.

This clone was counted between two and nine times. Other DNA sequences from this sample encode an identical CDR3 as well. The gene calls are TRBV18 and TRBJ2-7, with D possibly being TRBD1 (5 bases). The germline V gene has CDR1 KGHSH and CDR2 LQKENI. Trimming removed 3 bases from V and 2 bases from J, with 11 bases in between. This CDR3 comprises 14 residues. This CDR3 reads CASSPPGLTYEQYF. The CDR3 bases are TGTGCCAGCTCACCTCCAGGGCTAACCTACGAGCAGTACTTC.